This TCR beta chain is drawn from a study of PD-1 blockade in classical Hodgkin lymphoma. Broader study findings: Reports described newly diagnosed patients as having lower baseline TCR diversity than healthy donors. Complete responders had baseline diversity similar to newly diagnosed patients. Significantly greater TCR diversity emerged by C4D1 in CD4+ cells but not CD8+ cells. Patients with an early start, nivolumab under 1 year after ASCT, were excluded.

Each patient's relapse followed autologous stem cell transplantation, and brentuximab vedotin exposure varied. Concerning this clone: Its antigen is unknown. Other DNA sequences in the sample encode the same CDR3.

Looked up from germline, CDR1 is SGHVS and CDR2 is FNYEAQ. The CDR3 runs 13 residues. Trimming left V 5 bases short and J 3 bases short, with 11 bases between. Sequencing used immunoSEQ multiplex PCR; TCRdb keeps in-frame clones, though not all of them. The sample includes tens of thousands of clones, around 78% seen only once; the top ten take around an eighth. The rearrangement uses TRBV7-6 and TRBJ2-7; D is undetermined. The TCR was taken from a human donor with classical Hodgkin lymphoma. The specimen comprised peripheral blood mononuclear cells (PBMCs), sampled at baseline. The CDR3 region is CASSPGPNYEQYF. CDR3 sequence (DNA): TGTGCCAGCAGCCCTGGGCCTAACTACGAGCAGTACTTC. Variable domain in full (rest from reference TRBV7-6 and TRBJ2-7): GAGVSQSPRYKVTKRGQDVALRCDPISGHVSLYWYRQALGQGPEFLTYFNYEAQQDKSGLPNDRFSAERPEGSISTLTIQRTEQRDSAMYRCASSPGPNYEQYFGPGTRLTVT.